One T cell receptor beta chain is described in this entry. Its antigen remains undetermined. Per-base quality was not reported, and no clone a single base away is much larger than it. This sample was taken from a study of identical twins (dated by TCRdb to the mid-2010s). Regarding the research as a whole: To test whether fetal clonotypes persist, this study deep-sequenced TCR alpha and beta repertoires from monozygotic twins, from unrelated adults of various ages, and from cord blood. To rule out contamination, replicate twin experiments were performed at different times with different library preparation protocols.

Library preparation was by 5' RACE. TCRdb records Illumina HiSeq 2000 as the sequencer. Template switching added a universal primer binding site, and the final cDNA carried a unique molecular identifier that allowed TCR cDNA molecules to be counted accurately. Specific primers in the conserved constant-segment region were used to synthesize first-strand cDNA for the TCR alpha and beta chains. To control for contamination, each cDNA library was double barcoded with a SMART-Mk sample barcode plus Illumina barcodes. TruSeq adapter sequences, together with Illumina sample barcodes, were added in two successive PCR steps. The Illumina HiSeq platform was used with custom primers to sequence TCR alpha and beta cDNA libraries. For the original study's pipeline: MiGEC was used to process raw reads and extract unique molecular identifiers, and MiXCR was used to find CDR3 positions. Recombination models were inferred per individual with the repgenHMM and IGoR tools using an EM algorithm. Shared clonotypes were analyzed with the tcR package in R, and sharing was normalized by the product of cloneset sizes. Out-of-frame nonproductive sequences were analyzed to study raw recombination free of thymic and clonal selection effects. TCRdb ran its own pipeline on the public reads, namely fastp trimming at Q25 and MiXCR clone calling, and kept in-frame beta chains. All rows with the same CDR3 protein become a single entry with the most common DNA and genes. What appears here as the V and J calls and clone size reflects TCRdb's work, not the paper's. This sample holds 200,000 to 250,000 distinct CDR3 sequences; about 10% were observed only once. In total, the top ten clones hold 10% of the sample.

Deletion took 6 bases off V and 9 bases off J, with a span of 17 bases between the germline ends. As encoded in the germline V gene, CDR1 is ENHRY while CDR2 is SYGVKD. From its cysteine to its phenylalanine, the CDR3 spans 13 amino acids. Only CDR3 DNA remains: 39 bases, in frame from the first base. What the study reported, not specific to this receptor: Zero-insertion analyses could be partly confounded by invariant T cells such as MAIT and iNKT, though diverse VJ usage argued against such confounding for most clonotypes. Conclusions relied on cross-sectional statistical analysis, since the same donors could not be followed over many years. Excess twin sharing in beta out-of-frame sequences was weaker because fewer shared sequences lowered the signal-to-noise ratio. Abundant cord blood beta clonotypes carried fewer insertions; young adult naive repertoires showed a weaker similar trend, while memory repertoires showed none. In monozygotic twins, recombination models systematically underestimated out-of-frame TCR alpha sharing, but the models matched the sharing seen between unrelated individuals. Out-of-frame TCR alpha sequences shared between twins showed an excess of low generation-probability sequences compared with coincidental sharing between unrelated individuals.

All donors were healthy Caucasians. Miltenyi CD45RO+ enrichment and human naive T-cell isolation kits were used to isolate memory (CD45RO+) and naive T cells from PBMC. This TCR came from a man aged 50 to 60 in good health. The sample consisted of memory T cells sorted from blood. The cell subset or site label of this sample denotes: CD45RO+ enriched T cells. The chain uses TRBV10-3 and TRBJ1-1; TRBD1 is a weak D gene call, 5 bases matching. The CDR3 protein is CAIRTSSGTKAFF. Here is the DNA: TGTGCCATCAGAACAAGTTCGGGGACTAAAGCTTTCTTT.